This T cell receptor (beta chain) derives from a study of blood T cell repertoires in COVID-19. The count of this clone is one. The CDR3 is 16 residues long. Germline CDR1 reads MNHEY; CDR2 reads SVGAGI. Trimming removed 2 bases from V and 4 bases from J, with 14 bases in between. Source study methods: Amplification of reference gene primers provided the estimated nucleated cell counts. Here immunoSEQ multiplex PCR was the method, and the copy in TCRdb shows in-frame clones only, minus some. V, J and clone size were drawn from that table, and D and trimming were deduced from the DNA. The sample has fewer than 300,000 clones, more than 70% seen once; the top ten hold roughly 3.1%.

The V gene is TRBV6-5, the J gene TRBJ2-2; D uncertain. The TCR sequence derives from a woman under 30 with acute or convalescent COVID-19. Material for sequencing was peripheral blood. The CDR3 DNA is TGTGCCAGCAGTTACGTAGCCAGTTTAGGCACCGGGGAGCTGTTTTTT. The encoded protein is CASSYVASLGTGELFF.